This T cell receptor (beta chain) was obtained from a study of shared clonotypes between healthy human individuals. The CDR3 is 15 residues long. The input for sorted-subset replicate PCRs was approximately 200 ng DNA, around 30,000 T cell genomes. This table comes from immunoSEQ multiplex PCR, and its TCRdb copy is limited to in-frame clones, with some not included. The sample consists of around 95,000 clones, around two thirds of them appearing once. The sequence came from a young man in good health. The chain has TRBV7-5 and TRBJ2-5; TRBD2 reflects the table's D call only, with no check against the DNA. TRBV7-5 is described as a pseudogene. Specimen: memory CD8+ T cells sorted from blood. The subset is: CD45RO+ cells pooled with CCR7-negative TemRA cells. The CDR3 region has the DNA TGTGTCAATAGACAGTCGGGAGTTGGAGAAGAGACCCAGTACTTC. Protein: CVNRQSGVGEETQYF.